This T cell receptor beta chain was retrieved from a study of OX40 agonist ivuxolimab in advanced cancers. Only in-frame clones appear in the TCRdb table, and some are missing; sequencing was by immunoSEQ multiplex PCR. The data hold 60,000 to 65,000 clones, with approximately 90% observed a single time. Germline CDR1 and CDR2: LNHDA and SQIVND (reference sequence). The CDR3 extends over 17 amino acids. V lost 2 bases to trimming and J lost 4 bases; unmatched junction nucleotides: 10. The sequencing used CD4+ or CD8+ T cells sorted from blood, collected in a trial of the OX40 agonist ivuxolimab. The origin of this receptor is an adult with an advanced solid tumor such as melanoma, head and neck, liver or kidney cancer. This sequence joins TRBV19 and TRBJ1-2; 10 nucleotides match TRBD1. The CDR3 protein is CASSILGGTGEGYGYTF. The CDR3 DNA reads as TGTGCCAGTAGTATACTCGGCGGGACAGGGGAAGGCTATGGCTACACCTTC. The full variable domain, with the rest looked up from reference TRBV19 and TRBJ1-2, is DGGITQSPKYLFRKEGQNVTLSCEQNLNHDAMYWYRQDPGQGLRLIYYSQIVNDFQKGDIAEGYSVSREKKESFPLTVTSAQKNPTAFYLCASSILGGTGEGYGYTFGSGTRLTVV.